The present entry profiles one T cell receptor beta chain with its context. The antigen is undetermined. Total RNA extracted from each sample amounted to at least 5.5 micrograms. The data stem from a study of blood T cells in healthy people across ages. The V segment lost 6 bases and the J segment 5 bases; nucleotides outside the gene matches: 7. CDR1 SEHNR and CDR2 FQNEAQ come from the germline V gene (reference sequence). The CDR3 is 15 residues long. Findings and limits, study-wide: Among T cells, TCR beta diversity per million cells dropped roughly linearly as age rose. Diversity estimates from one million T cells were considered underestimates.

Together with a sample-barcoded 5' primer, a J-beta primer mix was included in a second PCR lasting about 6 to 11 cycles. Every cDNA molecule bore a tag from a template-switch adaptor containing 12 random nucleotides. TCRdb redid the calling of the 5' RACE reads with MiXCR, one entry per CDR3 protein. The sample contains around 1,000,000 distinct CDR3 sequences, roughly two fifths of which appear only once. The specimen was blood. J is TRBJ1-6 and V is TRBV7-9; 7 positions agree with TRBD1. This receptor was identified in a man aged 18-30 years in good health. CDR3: CASSTDRENNSPLHF. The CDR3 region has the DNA TGTGCCAGCAGTACTGACAGGGAAAATAATTCACCCCTCCACTTT.